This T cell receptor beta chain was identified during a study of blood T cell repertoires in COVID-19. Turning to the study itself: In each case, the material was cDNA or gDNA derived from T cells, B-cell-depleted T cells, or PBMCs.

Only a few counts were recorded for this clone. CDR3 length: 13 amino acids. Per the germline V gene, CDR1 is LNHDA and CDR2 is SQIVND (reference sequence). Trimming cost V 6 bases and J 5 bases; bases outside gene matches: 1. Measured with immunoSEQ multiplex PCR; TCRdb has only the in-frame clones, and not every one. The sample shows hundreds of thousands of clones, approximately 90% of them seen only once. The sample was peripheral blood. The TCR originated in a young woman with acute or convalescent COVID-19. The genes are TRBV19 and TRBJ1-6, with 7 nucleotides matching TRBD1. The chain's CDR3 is CASRGTDNSPLHF. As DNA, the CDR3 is TGTGCCAGTAGAGGGACAGATAATTCACCCCTCCACTTT.